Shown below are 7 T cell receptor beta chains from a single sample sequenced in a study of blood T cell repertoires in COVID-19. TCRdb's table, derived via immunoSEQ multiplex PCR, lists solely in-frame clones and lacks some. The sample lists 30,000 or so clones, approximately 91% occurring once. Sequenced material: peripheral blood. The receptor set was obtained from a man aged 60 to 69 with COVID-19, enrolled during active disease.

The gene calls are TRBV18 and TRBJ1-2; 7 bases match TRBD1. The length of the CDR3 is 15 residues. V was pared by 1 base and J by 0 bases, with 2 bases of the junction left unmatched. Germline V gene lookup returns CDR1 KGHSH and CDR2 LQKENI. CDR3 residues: CASSPRQGTNYGYTF. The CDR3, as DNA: TGTGCCAGCTCACCACGACAGGGTACTAACTATGGCTACACCTTC.

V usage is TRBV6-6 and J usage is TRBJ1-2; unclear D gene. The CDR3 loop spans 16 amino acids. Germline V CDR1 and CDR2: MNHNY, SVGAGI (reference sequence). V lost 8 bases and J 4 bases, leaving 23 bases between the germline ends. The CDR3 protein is CASVPLEAGLSYGYTF. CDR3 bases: TGTGCCAGCGTACCCCTTGAGGCTGGTCTGAGCTATGGCTACACCTTC.

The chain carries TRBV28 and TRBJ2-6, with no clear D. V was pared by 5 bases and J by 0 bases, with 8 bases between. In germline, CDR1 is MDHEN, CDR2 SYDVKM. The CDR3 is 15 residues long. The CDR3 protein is CASSPQISGANVLTF. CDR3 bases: TGTGCCAGCAGTCCGCAGATCTCTGGGGCCAACGTCCTGACTTTC.

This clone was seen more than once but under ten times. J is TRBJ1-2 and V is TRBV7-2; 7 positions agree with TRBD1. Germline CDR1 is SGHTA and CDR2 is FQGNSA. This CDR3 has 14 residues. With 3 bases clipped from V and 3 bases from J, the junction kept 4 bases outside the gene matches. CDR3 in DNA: TGTGCCAGCAGCTTGACCGGGACAGACTATGGCTACACCTTC. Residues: CASSLTGTDYGYTF.

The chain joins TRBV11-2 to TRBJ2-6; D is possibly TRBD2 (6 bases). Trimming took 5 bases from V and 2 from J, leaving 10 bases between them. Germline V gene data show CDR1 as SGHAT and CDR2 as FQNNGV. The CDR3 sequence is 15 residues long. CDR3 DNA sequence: TGTGCCAGCAGCCTGGGACTCGCTGGGGCCAACGTCCTGACTTTC. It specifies CASSLGLAGANVLTF.

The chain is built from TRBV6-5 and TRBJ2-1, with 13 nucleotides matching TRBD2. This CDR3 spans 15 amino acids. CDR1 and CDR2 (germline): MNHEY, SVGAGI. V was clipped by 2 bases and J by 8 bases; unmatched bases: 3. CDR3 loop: CASSYRGTSGDEQFF. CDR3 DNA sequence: TGTGCCAGCAGTTACCGGGGGACTAGCGGGGATGAGCAGTTCTTC.

As DNA, the CDR3 is TGTGCCAGCTCAACTGACAAGGGGCGCAATCAGCCCCAGCATTTT. Protein product: CASSTDKGRNQPQHF. The genes are TRBV18 and TRBJ1-5; a weak D match, TRBD1 (5 bases). The germline V and J ends were trimmed by 5 bases and 2 bases, with 13 bases remaining between them. The CDR3 contains 15 residues. Germline-derived CDR1 and CDR2 are KGHSH and LQKENI.